This TCR beta chain comes out of a study of blood T cells in healthy people across ages (dated by TCRdb to between 2014 and 2017). Regarding the research as a whole: In model experiments, template switching captured roughly one uniquely barcoded TCR beta cDNA molecule for every two T cells. Two additional independent replicas of 1 million unique cDNA reads from the same blood draw were analyzed for two donors (one aged 18 to 29 and one aged 80 or older). Using deep sequencing normalized with unique cDNA molecular identifiers, the study measured how TCR beta repertoire diversity changes with age. Donors were grouped into four age groups: young (average 16 years), middle-aged (roughly 37), aged (about 60) and long-lived (just over 80). Broad study findings and their caveats: The percentage of naive T cells measured by flow cytometry correlated strongly with observed TCR beta diversity. The CMV infection status of donors was not known, potentially confounding age-related changes in expanded clonotypes. Because profiling used bulk unsorted PBMCs, naive and antigen-experienced compartments could not be compared conclusively. Compared with the aged group, the long-lived group had more naive CD4+ T cells, fewer expanded clones and increased TCR diversity, suggesting age selection. Observed TCR beta diversity per million T cells fell roughly linearly with age, and a significant reduction was already apparent by age roughly 40. Estimates of total diversity based on one million sequenced T cells were considered lower bounds and underestimates.

CDR1 and CDR2, looked up from the germline V gene, are MDHEN and SYDVKM. The CDR3 holds 16 amino acids from the cysteine to the phenylalanine. Left in the record is the CDR3 DNA by itself, 48 bases read in frame from the first base. This clonotype was seen more than once but under ten times. Its specific antigen is unknown. No much larger clone exists at a distance of one base, and base qualities are not known. The library came from 5' RACE. Instrument on record: Illumina HiSeq 2500. A second PCR of about 6 to 11 cycles was run with a J-beta primer mix and a sample-barcoded 5' primer. A unique molecular identifier was introduced onto each TCR beta cDNA molecule by a template-switch 5' adaptor carrying 12 random nucleotides. Each sample yielded at least 3 million CDR3-containing paired-end reads. First-strand cDNA was synthesized from all RNA with the Mint cDNA synthesis kit, primed by a TRBC-specific oligonucleotide. Following uracil-DNA glycosylase treatment, all cDNA underwent a first 18-cycle PCR with the universal primers M1SS and BC2_uni_R. Regarding the original processing steps: For normalization, 1 million high-quality reads were randomly selected from each sample, with every read carrying a distinct molecular identifier. Instead of being binned into consensus sequences, reads with shared molecular identifiers were discarded. MiTCR, set to a Q25 quality threshold and the strictest error-elimination algorithm, was used for CDR3 identification, clonotype clustering and error correction. A nonparametric unseen species model using Euler transformation provided a lower-bound estimate of total TCR beta diversity. TCRdb trimmed public reads at Q25 via fastp, called clones via MiXCR and kept in-frame beta chains. Each CDR3 protein gets just one entry, which takes the most common genes and DNA from the rows behind it. The V and J calls reflect TCRdb's pipeline rather than the authors' work. Counted in this sample were some 760,000 distinct CDR3 sequences; around 25% of them appeared once. The ten top clones hold under 4.5% of the sample.

The roughly 39 donors, aged roughly 6 to 95 years, were systemically healthy Caucasian individuals from Russia. About 10 milliliters of peripheral blood were collected from each donor into EDTA-treated Vacutainer tubes. Ficoll-Paque density-gradient centrifugation was used to isolate PBMCs, with at least 7 million per sample. Total RNA was extracted from PBMCs with Trizol reagent, with at least 5.5 micrograms obtained per sample. Naive CD45RAhigh/CD27high T cell percentages were measured by flow cytometry on a PBMC aliquot from every donor. Another study also made use of these data, one on T cells of mothers and their children. The second study also describes: Donors were nine systemically healthy Caucasian individuals: three mothers and their six children. cDNA synthesis consumed the entire amount of extracted RNA, loaded at approximately 1.6 ug RNA in each 15 ul reaction. In the second PCR, sample barcodes and 2-4 random nucleotides were introduced via the M1S primer. Each mother yielded over 9.5 million TCR beta CDR3 reads and each child a few million reads. TCR recombination output is similarly shaped by thymic selection in related and unrelated pairs, with a minor effect exerted by inherited differences. Normalized repertoire overlap was always found to be slightly, but never significantly, higher in related mother-child pairs than in unrelated mother-child pairs. With a sensitivity of 90 to 100 clones per million clonotypes, no persistent microchimeric T cell clones were detected. Deep NGS was used in the study to compare the TCR beta repertoires of mothers and children and to look for features that separate related mother-child pairs from unrelated individuals. The mean age was roughly 40 +/- 4 years for the mothers and roughly 11 +/- 4 years for the children. Libraries were sequenced on Illumina HiSeq 2000 with 100+100 nt paired-end reads after adapter ligation with NEBNext reagents. To avoid cross-contamination, the mother libraries and the child libraries were prepared a month apart and sequenced in separate runs. Each donor had between about 450,000 and 2,100,000 distinct TCR beta clonotypes identified. Naive TCR beta clonotypes were estimated from low-frequency clonotypes matched to each donor's FACS-determined naive share, without sorting.

Source material: blood. The sequence was collected from a boy aged 5-17 years in good health. Rearrangement joined TRBV28 to TRBJ2-1; a stretch of 10 junction bases matches TRBD1. The closer fit of TRBJ2-5 to the DNA end suggests the J call may be wrong. This receptor carries the CDR3 CAIQSGTGAEGETQYF. The nucleotides are TGTGCCATCCAGTCCGGGACAGGGGCCGAGGGGGAGACCCAGTACTTC.